The 28 T cell receptor beta chains presented below share a single source sample, sequenced in a study of blood T cell repertoires in COVID-19. Libraries were prepared by immunoSEQ multiplex PCR; TCRdb keeps only in-frame clonotypes and omits some of them. The table includes 270,000 or so clones, 75% to 90% detected once. Material for sequencing was PBMCs or T cells enriched from blood (not recorded which). The source is a woman in her 30s with acute COVID-19.

The chain joins TRBV15 to TRBJ2-3, with D tentatively TRBD2 (6 bases). CDR3 length: 16 residues. V lost 5 bases to trimming and J lost 3 bases, with 18 bases between them. Germline V gene lookup returns CDR1 LNHNV and CDR2 YYDKDF (reference sequence). The CDR3 is CATSRNRGAGTDTQYF. CDR3 nucleotides: TGTGCCACCAGCCGGAACCGCGGGGCGGGAACAGATACGCAGTATTTT. Together with reference TRBV15 and TRBJ2-3, the CDR3 gives the full variable domain: DAMVIQNPRYQVTQFGKPVTLSCSQTLNHNVMYWYQQKSSQAPKLLFHYYDKDFNNEADTPDNFQSRRPNTSFCFLDIRSPGLGDTAMYLCATSRNRGAGTDTQYFGPGTRLTVL.

This clone was observed a few times. This sequence joins TRBV5-4 and TRBJ2-7; 7 nucleotides line up with TRBD1. The CDR3 is 17 residues long. V lost 0 bases and J lost 2; bases outside the gene matches: 11. The germline V gene encodes CDR1 SGHNT and CDR2 YYREEE (reference sequence). CDR3 coding DNA: TGTGCCAGCAGCTTGGGTACTGCCAGGGGGTTCCCCTACGAGCAGTACTTC. Translated, it gives CASSLGTARGFPYEQYF.

The chain employs TRBV29-1 and TRBJ2-4; 8 nucleotides line up with TRBD2. The CDR3 loop spans 18 amino acids. Germline V CDR1 and CDR2: SQVTM, ANQGSEA. Losses at the gene ends were 5 bases for V and 6 bases for J; bases not matched to a gene: 21. The CDR3 DNA sequence: TGCAGCGTTCCCGGACTCTCCTTAAATAGCGGGGTCCCAAACATTCAGTACTTC. Translation: CSVPGLSLNSGVPNIQYF.

The rearrangement uses TRBV7-3 and TRBJ2-1, with 12 positions matching TRBD2. The CDR3 is made up of 16 amino acids. Germline values: CDR1 SGHTA, CDR2 FQGTGA. V gave up 5 bases and J gave up 7 bases; unmatched junction bases: 9. CDR3 DNA: TGTGCCAGCAGCAGAGGATCGACTAGCGGGAGTAATGAGCAGTTCTTC. This sequence encodes CASSRGSTSGSNEQFF.

This clone appeared a single time. This chain links TRBV28 with TRBJ2-2; TRBD2 matches at 8 bases. This CDR3 comprises 16 residues. Germline CDR1 and CDR2: MDHEN and SYDVKM. V was pared by 3 bases and J by 6 bases, with 9 bases of the junction left unmatched. The CDR3 reads CASSLSGLVSAGELFF. The CDR3 DNA reads as TGTGCCAGCAGTTTGTCGGGACTAGTATCTGCCGGGGAGCTGTTTTTT.

Written as DNA, the CDR3 is TGTGCCAGCAGTCAGTTTAGCAATCAGCCCCAGCATTTT. Its translation: CASSQFSNQPQHF. This chain joins TRBV9 and TRBJ1-5; D gene ambiguous. Germline lookup yields CDR1 SGDLS and CDR2 YYNGEE. V dropped 5 bases and J dropped 0 bases, with 6 bases sitting between them. The CDR3 contains 13 residues.

The chain couples TRBV7-2 to TRBJ2-7; 12 bases are a match to TRBD2. Germline assignment: CDR1 SGHTA and CDR2 FQGNSA. With 3 bases clipped from V and 8 bases from J, the junction kept 8 bases outside the gene matches. The length of the CDR3 is 15 residues. CDR3 sequence (DNA): TGTGCCAGCAGCTTTCTAGCGGGAGGGTATGGGCAGCAGTACTTC. Translating it yields CASSFLAGGYGQQYF. Full variable domain (outside the CDR3, taken from reference TRBV7-2 and TRBJ2-7): GAGVSQSPSNKVTEKGKDVELRCDPISGHTALYWYRQSLGQGLEFLIYFQGNSAPDKSGLPSDRFSAERTGGSVSTLTIQRTQQEDSAVYLCASSFLAGGYGQQYFGPGTRLTVT.

The rearrangement links TRBV7-3 to TRBJ2-7; D may be TRBD1 (6 bases). Germline values: CDR1 SGHTA, CDR2 FQGTGA. V gave up 2 bases and J gave up 4 bases, with 18 bases separating them. The CDR3 runs 16 residues. The CDR3, as DNA: TGTGCCAGCAGCTTATCGGAAGGGCCAGGGGCTTACGAGCAGTACTTC. Amino acid sequence: CASSLSEGPGAYEQYF.

The chain combines TRBV3-1 (or the pseudogene TRBV3-2) with TRBJ2-1; TRBD2 matches at 11 bases. Germline V gene lookup returns CDR1 LGHDT and CDR2 YNNKEL (reference sequence). The V segment lost 1 base and the J segment 10 bases; nucleotides outside the gene matches: 12. The CDR3 sequence is 17 residues long. The CDR3 is CASSQVTSGSFYWEQFF. The CDR3 DNA sequence: TGTGCCAGCAGCCAAGTTACTAGCGGGAGTTTTTACTGGGAGCAGTTCTTC.

V is TRBV2 and J is TRBJ2-7; 14 bases align to TRBD2. Germline CDR1 is SNHLY and CDR2 is FYNNEI. CDR3 length equals 16 residues. Germline trimming cut 1 base from V and 6 bases from J; bases unmatched to any gene: 5. CDR3 region: CASSEGLAGGPGEQYF. Here the CDR3 DNA reads TGTGCCAGCAGTGAAGGACTAGCGGGAGGGCCAGGCGAGCAGTACTTC.

The gene calls are TRBV27 and TRBJ2-5; maybe TRBD2 (6 bases). V was pared by 4 bases and J by 0 bases, with 12 bases between. The CDR3 is made up of 15 amino acids. In germline, CDR1 is MNHEY, CDR2 SMNVEV (reference sequence). CDR3 protein: CASSSVGGYQETQYF. In DNA, the CDR3 is TGTGCCAGCAGTTCGGTAGGAGGGTACCAAGAGACCCAGTACTTC.

J is TRBJ2-5 and V is TRBV27; 10 nucleotides agree with TRBD2. V shed 4 bases, J shed 0 bases, and the junction held 8 bases outside the gene matches. Germline loops: CDR1 MNHEY, CDR2 SMNVEV (reference sequence). This CDR3 is built from 17 residues. Written as DNA, the CDR3 is TGTGCCAGCAGTTCTCGGGCTAGCGGGAGACACCAAGAGACCCAGTACTTC. Its translation is CASSSRASGRHQETQYF.

This clone was detected only once. V and J are TRBV7-2 and TRBJ2-4; D uncertain. The CDR3 loop spans 14 amino acids. Trimming pared 5 bases from V and 7 bases from J, leaving 15 bases between. CDR1 and CDR2 (germline): SGHTA, FQGNSA. CDR3: CASSPGVALNIQYF. The CDR3 region has the DNA TGTGCCAGCAGCCCGGGTGTCGCGCTGAACATTCAGTACTTC. The complete variable domain, with remaining parts taken from reference TRBV7-2 and TRBJ2-4, reads GAGVSQSPSNKVTEKGKDVELRCDPISGHTALYWYRQSLGQGLEFLIYFQGNSAPDKSGLPSDRFSAERTGGSVSTLTIQRTQQEDSAVYLCASSPGVALNIQYFGAGTRLSVL.

The CDR3 reads CAWTRDTGGLYTGELFF. The DNA for the CDR3 is TGTGCCTGGACACGCGATACAGGGGGTTTGTACACCGGGGAGCTGTTTTTT. The genes are TRBV30 and TRBJ2-2; 8 bases are shared with TRBD1. The CDR3 sequence is 17 residues long. Germline V lookup: CDR1 GTSNPN, CDR2 SVGIG (reference sequence). V shed 4 bases and J 3 bases; nucleotides not matched to a gene: 13.

V is TRBV6-5 and J is TRBJ2-3; D remains unclear. CDR1 is MNHEY, CDR2 SVGAGI, per germline. This CDR3 comprises 13 residues. Trimming shortened V by 6 bases and J by 2 bases, and 9 bases separated the two germline ends. In DNA form, the CDR3 reads TGTGCCAGCAGCACCTACCCCACAGATACGCAGTATTTT. It translates to CASSTYPTDTQYF.

This rearrangement joins TRBV29-1 to TRBJ1-3; maybe TRBD1 (6 bases). Germline V lookup: CDR1 SQVTM, CDR2 ANQGSEA. Trimming removed 1 base at V and 0 bases at J, with 10 bases between. The CDR3 runs to 15 residues. The CDR3, as DNA: TGCAGCGTTGAAGGACAGGCGATCTCTGGAAACACCATATATTTT. Translating gives CSVEGQAISGNTIYF.

This clone was seen a single time. The rearrangement links TRBV19 to TRBJ1-1; maybe TRBD1 (5 bases). V gave up 6 bases and J gave up 1 base, with 9 bases separating them. CDR3 length equals 13 residues. Germline loops: CDR1 LNHDA, CDR2 SQIVND (reference sequence). The CDR3 DNA reads TGTGCCAGTAGCCGCGGACAGAACACTGAAGCTTTCTTT. It encodes CASSRGQNTEAFF.

The V call is TRBV11-1, the J call TRBJ2-1; 9 bases align to TRBD1. V gave up 7 bases and J gave up 8 bases; unmatched junction bases: 12. There are 15 residues in the CDR3. The germline gives CDR1 SGHAT, CDR2 FQDESV (reference sequence). The CDR3 spells CASMIGGTGFDEQFF. The CDR3 region has the DNA TGTGCCAGCATGATAGGCGGGACAGGGTTTGATGAGCAGTTCTTC.

The chain has TRBV3-1 (or the pseudogene TRBV3-2) and TRBJ2-1; unclear D gene. Per the germline V gene, CDR1 is LGHDT and CDR2 is YNNKEL (reference sequence). There are 15 residues in the CDR3. Trimming stripped 0 bases from V and 0 bases from J, with 6 bases between. In DNA form, the CDR3 reads TGTGCCAGCAGCCAAGATCCCAGCTCCTACAATGAGCAGTTCTTC. Translating gives CASSQDPSSYNEQFF.

The DNA of the CDR3 is TGTGCCAGCAGTTCCCCTAGCGGGAGTAGACCCGGGGAGCTGTTTTTT. It is translated as CASSSPSGSRPGELFF. This chain uses TRBV28 with TRBJ2-2; 10 bases fit TRBD2. Germline CDR1 MDHEN, CDR2 SYDVKM. The trim removed 4 bases at V and 6 bases at J, leaving 8 bases unmatched. The CDR3 runs to 16 residues.

This sequence joins TRBV28 and TRBJ1-2; possibly TRBD1 for D (6 bases). This CDR3 comprises 13 residues. Germline V gene lookup returns CDR1 MDHEN and CDR2 SYDVKM. V gave up 4 bases and J gave up 8 bases, with 14 bases separating them. The CDR3 reads CASSSYRARGYTF. CDR3 nucleotides: TGTGCCAGCAGTTCATACAGGGCCCGGGGCTACACCTTC.

DNA for the CDR3: TGCAGTGCTAGTTCCCTAGCGGGAGAGGTCGAGCAGTACTTC. This codes for CSASSLAGEVEQYF. The rearrangement uses TRBV20-1 and TRBJ2-7; 10 bases are shared with TRBD2. Trimming cost V 3 bases and J 6 bases; bases outside gene matches: 8. This CDR3 has 14 amino acids. The germline gives CDR1 DFQATT, CDR2 SNEGSKA (reference sequence).

The chain uses TRBV11-2 and TRBJ2-5; 14 bases align to TRBD2. CDR1 and CDR2 (germline): SGHAT, FQNNGV. The CDR3 length is 16 residues. Losses at the gene ends were 4 bases for V and 5 bases for J; bases not matched to a gene: 6. DNA of the CDR3: TGTGCCAGCAGCTCGGGACTAGCGGGAGTCAGCGAGACCCAGTACTTC. Its protein product is CASSSGLAGVSETQYF.

This chain joins TRBV6-5 and TRBJ2-7, with 7 nucleotides matching TRBD1. J lost 3 bases, V lost 6 bases, and 8 bases had no gene match. The CDR3 sequence is 14 residues long. Germline V gene lookup returns CDR1 MNHEY and CDR2 SVGAGI. The CDR3 region has the DNA TGTGCCAGCAGCGACAGGGAAGGGAGCTACGAGCAGTACTTC. Protein product: CASSDREGSYEQYF.

This rearrangement joins TRBV19 to TRBJ2-7; D call uncertain. Trimming left V 5 bases short and J 0 bases short, with 8 bases between. The CDR3 length is 13 residues. In germline, CDR1 is LNHDA, CDR2 SQIVND (reference sequence). The chain's CDR3 is CASSPGASYEQYF. CDR3 in DNA: TGTGCCAGTAGTCCCGGAGCCTCCTACGAGCAGTACTTC.

The rearrangement links TRBV14 to TRBJ2-7; 12 bases agree with TRBD2. Germline V gene data show CDR1 as SGHDN and CDR2 as FVKESK. CDR3 length: 14 residues. The V gene end was trimmed by 4 bases and the J gene end by 6 bases; junction bases not matched to a gene: 4. The CDR3 loop is CASSPSGRAIEQYF. The CDR3 DNA follows: TGTGCCAGCAGCCCTAGCGGGAGGGCCATCGAGCAGTACTTC.

CDR3 region: CATSRDPSGLNTGELFF. The CDR3 nucleotides read TGTGCCACCAGCAGAGATCCTAGCGGTCTTAACACCGGGGAGCTGTTTTTT. The chain couples TRBV15 to TRBJ2-2; 7 nucleotides line up with TRBD2. The germline CDR1 and CDR2 sequences are LNHNV and YYDKDF (reference sequence). The CDR3 runs 17 residues. V shed 0 bases, J shed 2 bases, and the junction held 6 bases outside the gene matches.

The V and J genes are TRBV9 and TRBJ2-3; D ambiguous. Germline V gives CDR1 SGDLS, CDR2 YYNGEE. This CDR3 contains 15 residues. Trimming pared 0 bases from V and 2 bases from J, leaving 10 bases between. The CDR3 is CASSVGLRNTDTQYF. CDR3 DNA sequence: TGTGCCAGCAGCGTAGGGTTGAGGAACACAGATACGCAGTATTTT.